This T cell receptor (beta chain) emerged from a study of cytomegalovirus exposure and HLA in healthy donors. In the case of this clone: As yet, its antigen is unknown.

Vbeta (60) and Jbeta (13) primers were used in the PCR. TCRdb's table, derived via immunoSEQ multiplex PCR, lists solely in-frame clones and lacks some. The table has about 110,000 clones, more than 60% seen once; the top ten hold approximately 3.7%. Study results and limitations: Within an earlier analysis, most TCR beta V segments proved productive either about 87% or about 30% of the time.

The germline CDR1 and CDR2 sequences are SGHVS and FNYEAQ. J was trimmed by 8 bases and V by 10 bases; bases with no gene match: 16. The CDR3 consists of 15 residues. Whereas donors were nominally healthy upon sampling, unrecorded immune exposures were probable. This chain connects TRBV7-6 to TRBJ2-1; 8 nucleotides agree with TRBD1. The sequenced sample was PBMCs. This sequence was found in a man aged 60 to 69 in good health and CMV-seronegative. The CDR3 DNA reads as TGTGCCACCACCAACGGACAGGGTTTACGGGATGAGCAGTTCTTC. Translated, it gives CATTNGQGLRDEQFF. The full variable domain, completed using reference TRBV7-6 and TRBJ2-1, is GAGVSQSPRYKVTKRGQDVALRCDPISGHVSLYWYRQALGQGPEFLTYFNYEAQQDKSGLPNDRFSAERPEGSISTLTIQRTEQRDSAMYRCATTNGQGLRDEQFFGPGTRLTVL.